This T cell receptor beta chain stems from a study of Graves' ophthalmopathy and Graves' hyperthyroidism. The authors amplified TCR beta CDR3 regions, and they did so from RNA transcripts for repertoire sequencing. HTBI-primed RT-PCR formed the first round, and a multiplex PCR formed the second. One entry per CDR3 protein, called by TCRdb with MiXCR from the multiplex PCR reads. Here the sample spans approximately 380,000 distinct CDR3 sequences, 21% being singletons. This clonotype showed up many times. The CDR3 has 13 amino acids. Trimming left V 5 bases short and J 5 bases short, with 12 bases between. CDR1 and CDR2 (germline): SGHTA, FQGNSA.

Sequenced input: peripheral blood. The TCR originated in a woman aged 18 to 35 with stable Graves' hyperthyroidism. The chain employs TRBV7-2 and TRBJ2-5; D call uncertain. The CDR3 reads CASSPGPAETQYF. In DNA form, the CDR3 reads TGTGCCAGCAGCCCCGGGCCAGCTGAGACCCAGTACTTC.